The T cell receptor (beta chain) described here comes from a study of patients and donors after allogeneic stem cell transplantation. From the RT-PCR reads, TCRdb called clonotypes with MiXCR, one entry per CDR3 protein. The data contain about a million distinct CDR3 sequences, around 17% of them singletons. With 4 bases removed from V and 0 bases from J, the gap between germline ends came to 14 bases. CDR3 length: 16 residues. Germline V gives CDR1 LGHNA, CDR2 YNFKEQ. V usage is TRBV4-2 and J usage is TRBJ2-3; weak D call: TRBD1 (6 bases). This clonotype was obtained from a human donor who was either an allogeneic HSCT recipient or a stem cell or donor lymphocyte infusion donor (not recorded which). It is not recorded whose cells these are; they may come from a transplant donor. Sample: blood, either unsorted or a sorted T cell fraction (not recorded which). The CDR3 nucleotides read TGTGCCAGCAGCCCCCAGGGGACGGAAAGCACAGATACGCAGTATTTT. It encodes CASSPQGTESTDTQYF.